Listed here are 11 T cell receptor beta chains from one sample, sequenced in a study of low-dose radiotherapy and immunotherapy resistance in tumors. Alpha- and beta-chain coverage of first-strand cDNA came from TRAV- and TRBV-specific primers. TCR amplification used roughly 21 PCR cycles, a constant-region primer and a V-primer adapter. One entry per CDR3 protein results from TCRdb running MiXCR on the reads. Seen here are approximately 89,000 distinct CDR3 sequences, 15% to 20% observed once, and the top ten hold around 6.3%. Documented time point: before trial treatment. The sample consisted of PBMCs, taken before treatment. Receptor source: a male donor with prostate cancer.

This clonotype came up a few times. The V gene is TRBV20-1, the J gene TRBJ2-5; D ambiguous. CDR3 length: 15 amino acids. V lost 6 bases and J 2 bases, leaving 19 bases between the germline ends. Germline CDR1 and CDR2: DFQATT and SNEGSKA (reference sequence). The CDR3 sequence is CSAAQDPFRQETQYF. CDR3 DNA: TGCAGTGCAGCTCAGGACCCGTTTCGGCAAGAGACCCAGTACTTC.

A word on this clonotype: A far bigger clonotype differs at one base, so this is likely a read error. CDR3 protein: CASSWDRGRSYEQFF. The CDR3 coding sequence is TGTGCCAGCAGCTGGGACAGGGGTAGGTCCTACGAGCAGTTCTTC. The rearrangement links TRBV5-6 to TRBJ2-1, with 10 bases identical to TRBD1. The CDR3 spans 15 residues. V gave up 3 bases and J gave up 10 bases; unmatched junction bases: 10. CDR1 and CDR2 (germline): SGHDT, YYEEEE.

The sample holds many counts of this clonotype. V is TRBV28 and J is TRBJ1-5; 7 bases match TRBD1. The germline CDR1 and CDR2 sequences are MDHEN and SYDVKM. V lost 6 bases and J lost 11; bases outside the gene matches: 10. This CDR3 is 13 amino acids long. The CDR3 region has the DNA TGTGCCAGCAGCGGGACAGATAGTTTGGCCCAGCATTTT. This codes for CASSGTDSLAQHF.

There are many counts of this clonotype. One end of the junction varies from germline; a read error may be responsible. The chain uses TRBV29-1 and TRBJ2-1, with D unclear. CDR1 and CDR2 from the germline V gene are SQVTM and ANQGSEA. CDR3 length: 15 amino acids. CDR3 sequence (DNA): TGCAGCGGTGAAGTCGTTTCCCTAACTGACAATGAGCAGTTCTTC. This gives the protein CSGEVVSLTDNEQFF.

This clonotype was detected ten times or more. The gene calls are TRBV19 and TRBJ1-5; 9 positions match TRBD1. The CDR3 runs to 16 residues. Losses at the gene ends were 6 bases for V and 0 bases for J; bases not matched to a gene: 6. Germline V gene sequence: CDR1 LNHDA, CDR2 SQIVND (reference sequence). In nucleotides, the CDR3 is TGTGCCAGTAGAGGACAGGGGTTTGGTAGCAATCAGCCCCAGCATTTT. It is translated as CASRGQGFGSNQPQHF.

In its sample, this clonotype was seen many times. V and J are TRBV2 and TRBJ1-4, with D possibly matching TRBD1 (6 bases). This CDR3 is 14 amino acids long. From germline, CDR1 is SNHLY and CDR2 FYNNEI. V was clipped by 4 bases and J by 10 bases, with 16 bases between them. CDR3 protein: CASSASGGLVKLFF. CDR3 coding DNA: TGTGCCAGCAGTGCTTCGGGGGGCCTTGTAAAACTGTTTTTT.

The sample holds many counts of this clonotype. No DNA is shown, since the ends of the CDR3 on it are uncertain; the CDR3 is the one TCRdb lists. The chain's CDR3 is CASSQKRQAMQLMKNCFF. The rearrangement joins TRBV23-1 to TRBJ1-4; TRBD1 was called by the table and not checked on the DNA. TRBV23-1 is identified as an open reading frame with a role that is uncertain. Including both end residues, the CDR3 is 18 amino acids long.

This clonotype was observed many times. The chain recombines TRBV20-1 with TRBJ2-1; D may be TRBD1 or TRBD2 (6 bases each). From germline, CDR1 is DFQATT and CDR2 SNEGSKA (reference sequence). This CDR3 contains 14 residues. V lost 1 base to trimming and J lost 5 bases, with 12 bases between them. CDR3: CSARVVGGNNEQFF. CDR3 DNA: TGCAGTGCTAGAGTAGTAGGGGGGAACAATGAGCAGTTCTTC.

A remark on this clonotype: Since a far larger clone is one base different, this is likely a read error. The chain employs TRBV26 and TRBJ1-3. TRBV26 is an annotated pseudogene. CDR3 length equals 14 residues. CDR3 DNA sequence: TGTGCCAGCAAGCAGTGCAACTCTGGAAACACCATATATTTT. It is translated as CASKQCNSGNTIYF.

The V and J genes are TRBV6-2 or TRBV6-3 and TRBJ2-7; TRBD1 aligns across 8 bases. The CDR3 length is 12 residues. Germline lookup yields CDR1 MNHEY and CDR2 SVGEGT. V shed 11 bases, J shed 2 bases, and the junction held 5 bases outside the gene matches. The CDR3 bases are TGTGCCGGACGACAGGGGACCTACGAGCAGTACTTC. Amino acids: CAGRQGTYEQYF.

This clonotype was counted ten times or more. The chain is built from TRBV6-5 and TRBJ2-6; perhaps TRBD2 as D (6 bases). Germline V lookup: CDR1 MNHEY, CDR2 SVGAGI. The V gene lost 7 bases and the J gene lost 2 bases, with 15 bases spanning the gap. The CDR3 loop spans 16 amino acids. The CDR3 here is CASNPAGRAGANVLTF. The CDR3 bases are TGTGCCAGCAACCCGGCGGGGCGAGCTGGGGCCAACGTCCTGACTTTC.